Below are 8 T cell receptor beta chains sequenced from a single sample in a study of T cell responses to AZD1222 COVID-19 vaccine. Profiling relied on immunoSEQ multiplex PCR, and the TCRdb table lists in-frame clones only, not all of them. The sample lists roughly 150,000 clones, around 90% occurring once. This material consisted of peripheral blood, taken 28 days after the second AZD1222 dose. These receptor sequences come from an adult who received the AZD1222 COVID-19 vaccine.

The rearrangement links TRBV4-1 to TRBJ2-3, with a possible D match to TRBD2 (6 bases). Trimming cost V 4 bases and J 1 base, with 15 bases left between them. Germline CDR1 is MGHRA and CDR2 is YSYEKL. This CDR3 contains 16 residues. CDR3 region: CASSLSDYLGTDTQYF. CDR3 coding DNA: TGCGCCAGCAGCCTATCGGACTATCTAGGCACAGATACGCAGTATTTT.

The chain carries TRBV27 and TRBJ2-7, with 11 nucleotides matching TRBD2. Trimming at V came to 9 bases and at J to 3 bases, leaving 4 bases not matched to a gene. CDR1 MNHEY and CDR2 SMNVEV come from the germline V gene (reference sequence). The CDR3 totals 13 residues. The CDR3: CASSGGAFYEQYF. The DNA of the CDR3 is TGTGCCAGTAGCGGGGGGGCCTTCTACGAGCAGTACTTC.

The chain joins TRBV2 to TRBJ1-1; TRBD1 matches 7 bases. CDR1 SNHLY and CDR2 FYNNEI come from the germline V gene. The ends lost 9 bases at V and 11 bases at J; junction bases unmatched: 15. This CDR3 is 13 amino acids long. CDR3 loop: CASSLSGQNLAFF. Here the CDR3 DNA reads TGTGCCAGTTCCCTGTCGGGACAGAACCTCGCTTTCTTT. Full variable domain (rest looked up from reference TRBV2 and TRBJ1-1): EPEVTQTPSHQVTQMGQEVILRCVPISNHLYFYWYRQILGQKVEFLVSFYNNEISEKSEIFDDQFSVERPDGSNFTLKIRSTKLEDSAMYFCASSLSGQNLAFFGQGTRLTVV.

The chain recombines TRBV3-1 (or the pseudogene TRBV3-2) with TRBJ2-7; possible D gene TRBD1, 6 bases. There are 13 residues in the CDR3. Germline lookup yields CDR1 LGHDT and CDR2 YNNKEL (reference sequence). Deletions cut 4 bases from V and 5 bases from J, with 12 bases between. DNA for the CDR3: TGTGCCAGCAGCCCCGACTGGGGGCACGAGCAGTACTTC. Protein sequence: CASSPDWGHEQYF.

This chain connects TRBV4-3 to TRBJ2-5; a possible D gene is TRBD2 (5 bases). Per the germline V gene, CDR1 is LGHNA and CDR2 is YSLEER. The V gene lost 1 base and the J gene lost 5 bases, with 11 bases spanning the gap. CDR3 size: 14 residues. The CDR3 reads CASSQVGGPETQYF. Written as DNA, the CDR3 is TGCGCCAGCAGCCAAGTTGGCGGGCCGGAGACCCAGTACTTC.

The CDR3 here is CASSQLTGGPHEQFF. The CDR3 coding sequence is TGTGCCAGCAGCCAGCTCACGGGCGGGCCCCATGAGCAGTTCTTC. The gene calls are TRBV13 and TRBJ2-1; a weak D match, TRBD2 (5 bases). CDR3 length equals 15 residues. The V end was cut by 5 bases, the J end by 8 bases, with 19 bases between. Germline V gene sequence: CDR1 PRHDT, CDR2 FYEKMQ (reference sequence).

The V gene is TRBV7-6, the J gene TRBJ2-1; D is unclear. CDR1 is SGHVS, CDR2 FNYEAQ, per germline. The CDR3 totals 13 residues. V was shortened by 1 base and J by 5 bases, with 6 bases between the two germline ends. The CDR3 sequence: CASSLGENNEQFF. The CDR3 DNA is TGTGCCAGCAGCTTAGGAGAGAACAATGAGCAGTTCTTC.

The chain has TRBV6-5 and TRBJ1-2; maybe TRBD1 (6 bases). This CDR3 is 11 amino acids long. V was trimmed by 6 bases and J by 10 bases, leaving 12 bases between them. Germline-derived CDR1 and CDR2 are MNHEY and SVGAGI. The CDR3: CASRLTGPYTF. Here the CDR3 DNA reads TGTGCCAGCAGGCTGACAGGTCCCTACACCTTC.